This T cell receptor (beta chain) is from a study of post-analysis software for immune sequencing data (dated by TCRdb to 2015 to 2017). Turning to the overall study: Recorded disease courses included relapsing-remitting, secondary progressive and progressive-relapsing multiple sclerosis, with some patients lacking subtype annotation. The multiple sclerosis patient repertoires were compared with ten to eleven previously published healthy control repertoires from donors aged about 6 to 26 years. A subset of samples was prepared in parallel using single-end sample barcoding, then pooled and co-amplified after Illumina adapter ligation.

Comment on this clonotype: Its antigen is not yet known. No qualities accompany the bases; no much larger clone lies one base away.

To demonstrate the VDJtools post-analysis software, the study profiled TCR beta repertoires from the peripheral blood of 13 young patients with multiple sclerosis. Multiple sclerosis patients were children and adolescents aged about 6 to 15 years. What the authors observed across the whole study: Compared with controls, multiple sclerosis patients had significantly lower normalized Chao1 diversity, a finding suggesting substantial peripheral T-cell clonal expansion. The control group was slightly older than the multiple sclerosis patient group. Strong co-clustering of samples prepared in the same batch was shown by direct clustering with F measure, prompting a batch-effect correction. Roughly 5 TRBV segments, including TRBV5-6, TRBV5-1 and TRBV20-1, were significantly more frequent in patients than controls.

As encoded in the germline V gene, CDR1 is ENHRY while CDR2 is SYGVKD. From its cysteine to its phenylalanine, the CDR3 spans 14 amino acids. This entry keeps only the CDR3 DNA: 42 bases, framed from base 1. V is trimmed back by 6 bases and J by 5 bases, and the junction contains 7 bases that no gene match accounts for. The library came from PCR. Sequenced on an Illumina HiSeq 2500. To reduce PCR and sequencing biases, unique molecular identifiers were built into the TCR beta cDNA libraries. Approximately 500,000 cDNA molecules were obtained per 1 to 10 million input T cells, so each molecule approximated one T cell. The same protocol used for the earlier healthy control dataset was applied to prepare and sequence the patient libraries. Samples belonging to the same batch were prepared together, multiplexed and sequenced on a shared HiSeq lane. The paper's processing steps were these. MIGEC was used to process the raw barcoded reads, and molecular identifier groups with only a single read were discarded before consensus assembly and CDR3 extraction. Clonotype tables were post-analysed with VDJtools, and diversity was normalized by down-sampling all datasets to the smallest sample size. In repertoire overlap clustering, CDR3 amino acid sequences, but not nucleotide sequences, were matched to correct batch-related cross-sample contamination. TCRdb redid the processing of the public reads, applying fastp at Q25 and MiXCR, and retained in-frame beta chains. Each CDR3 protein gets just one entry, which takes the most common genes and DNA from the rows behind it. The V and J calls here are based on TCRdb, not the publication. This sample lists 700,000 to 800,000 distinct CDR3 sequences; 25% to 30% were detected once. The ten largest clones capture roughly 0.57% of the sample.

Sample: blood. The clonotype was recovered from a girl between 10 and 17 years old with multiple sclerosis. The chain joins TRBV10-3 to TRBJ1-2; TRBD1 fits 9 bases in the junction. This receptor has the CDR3 CAISRTGDGYGYTF. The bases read TGTGCCATCAGCCGGACAGGGGATGGATATGGCTACACCTTC.